The clone carrying this TCR beta chain occurred a few times. The target antigen is unknown. The data were taken from a study of blood T cells in healthy people across ages. Study findings and constraints: Age advanced and TCR beta diversity per million T cells fell, roughly linearly. Long-lived donors carried more naive CD4+ cells and greater diversity than aged donors. Samples with more naive T cells showed higher observed beta diversity.

Primers used in a second PCR of roughly 7 to 11 cycles were a sample-barcoded 5' primer and a J-beta primer mix. TCRdb called the 5' RACE reads again in MiXCR, with one record for every CDR3 protein. The data hold 600,000 to 650,000 distinct CDR3 sequences, with approximately 50% observed a single time. The TCR was taken from a man aged 60-69 years in good health. The sample consisted of blood.

In DNA, the CDR3 is TGCAGCGTTGGGGAGTCCTACGAGCAGTACTTC. It is translated as CSVGESYEQYF. The V call is TRBV29-1, the J call TRBJ2-7; possible D gene TRBD2, 5 bases. CDR1 and CDR2 from the germline V gene are SQVTM and ANQGSEA. The CDR3 sequence is 11 residues long. The V gene lost 4 bases and the J gene lost 1 base, with 5 bases spanning the gap.